The rows below give T cell receptor beta chains drawn from one sample of a study of T cell responses to AZD1222 COVID-19 vaccine. Some clones are missing from TCRdb's copy, which holds only in-frame ones; the method was immunoSEQ multiplex PCR. The table records 84,000 or so clones, 88% of them present only once. Specimen: peripheral blood, collected on day 0 of MenACWY control vaccination. Receptor source: an adult in good health. CDR3s include the opening cysteine and the closing phenylalanine or tryptophan.

V	J	CDR3
TRBV6-5	TRBJ2-3	CASSSPPDLFTDTQYF
TRBV28	TRBJ1-2	CASSPGGQSNYGYTF
TRBV5-5	TRBJ1-6	CASSLGTTDSPLHF
TRBV6-1	TRBJ1-1	CASSEAHRAGTGAFF
TRBV19	TRBJ1-6	CASSQASGLYNSPLHF
TRBV13	TRBJ2-3	CASSSWDRVDTQYF
TRBV7-9	TRBJ2-5	CASSSSGGETQYF
TRBV6-2/TRBV6-3	TRBJ2-7	CASSDPRRTRGSAQYF
TRBV7-3	TRBJ2-1	CASSFRGGEYNEQFF
TRBV6-2/TRBV6-3	TRBJ1-1	CASSRTENTEAFF
TRBV4-1	TRBJ2-5	CASSQDTGRETQYF
TRBV11-3	TRBJ1-1	CASRLDTGAEAFF
TRBV19	TRBJ1-5	CASTSPGVHNQPQHF
TRBV10-3	TRBJ1-1	CAISESKAQGAGTEAFF
TRBV6-5	TRBJ1-2	CASSWVGNQYGYTF
TRBV7-2	TRBJ1-4	CASSLSGVGEKLFF
TRBV6-2/TRBV6-3	TRBJ2-7	CASSPTGGISYEQYF
TRBV4-3	TRBJ2-5	CASSQGWQGTQETQYF
TRBV10-3	TRBJ2-2	CAIGRSGGDTGELFF
TRBV2	TRBJ1-2	CASIRVPNYGYTF
TRBV29-1	TRBJ1-1	CSGRQGTTNTEAFF
TRBV30	TRBJ1-3	CAWSVVSGNTIYF
TRBV3-1/TRBV3-2	TRBJ2-7	CASSQTSGGYEQYF
TRBV12-3/TRBV12-4	TRBJ1-3	CASSFSNTIYF
TRBV4-1	TRBJ1-2	CASSDAAGGYYGYTF
TRBV21-1	TRBJ2-1	CASKNSIRHRDDQYNEQFF
TRBV7-2	TRBJ1-1	CASSLAHLNTEAFF
TRBV19	TRBJ1-6	CASSIQVGGISPLHF
TRBV5-1	TRBJ1-6	CASMEGPYNSPLHF
TRBV5-1	TRBJ2-3	CASSLERGGPTDTQYF
TRBV7-2	TRBJ2-1	CASSRDGSSYNEQFF
TRBV6-1	TRBJ1-2	CASSEADGLLYGYTF
TRBV6-6	TRBJ2-7	CASSYSGQHYEQYF
TRBV25-1	TRBJ1-2	CASSPQGGSYGYTF
TRBV9	TRBJ1-1	CASSVDQGASGTEAFF
TRBV3-1/TRBV3-2	TRBJ1-4	CASSPGGTENEKLFF
TRBV29-1	TRBJ1-1	CSVEELRGTEAFF
TRBV30	TRBJ2-7	CAAGTDTTYEQYF
TRBV30	TRBJ1-1	CAWSIPGGTEAFF
TRBV27	TRBJ1-5	CASSSGNQPQHF
TRBV4-3	TRBJ2-7	CASSQESGEAYEQYF
TRBV7-8	TRBJ1-3	CASSPQEAGNTIYF
TRBV5-1	TRBJ2-3	CASSLRVQGGGTDTQYF
TRBV19	TRBJ2-1	CASSLGGYNEQFF
TRBV3-1/TRBV3-2	TRBJ1-3	CASSQGGPLGGNTIYF
TRBV6-1	TRBJ1-2	CASSEAERIYGYTF
TRBV19	TRBJ1-1	CASSIGRQGGTEAFF